This T cell receptor beta chain was observed in a study of blood T cell repertoires in COVID-19. Study context: Sources were T cells, B-cell-depleted T cells, or PBMCs; the material itself was cDNA or gDNA.

With regard to this clone: The junction differs from germline at one of its ends, possibly a read error.

Original processing methods: Amplification with reference gene primers provided the estimates of nucleated cell counts. The data were produced by immunoSEQ multiplex PCR, yet TCRdb's version contains in-frame clones alone and is incomplete. For V, J and clone size, that table is used; D and trimming come from the DNA. This table has about 170,000 clones, 83% appearing once. The receptor was isolated from a woman aged 65 to 85 who had recovered from COVID-19. Sequences were obtained from peripheral blood.

CDR3 residues: CVWSVHGYTEAFF. CDR3 coding DNA: TGTGTCTGGAGTGTTCACGGGTACACTGAAGCTTTCTTT. The chain links TRBV30 to TRBJ1-1; D uncertain. CDR1 and CDR2 from the germline V gene are GTSNPN and SVGIG (reference sequence). The length of the CDR3 is 13 residues.